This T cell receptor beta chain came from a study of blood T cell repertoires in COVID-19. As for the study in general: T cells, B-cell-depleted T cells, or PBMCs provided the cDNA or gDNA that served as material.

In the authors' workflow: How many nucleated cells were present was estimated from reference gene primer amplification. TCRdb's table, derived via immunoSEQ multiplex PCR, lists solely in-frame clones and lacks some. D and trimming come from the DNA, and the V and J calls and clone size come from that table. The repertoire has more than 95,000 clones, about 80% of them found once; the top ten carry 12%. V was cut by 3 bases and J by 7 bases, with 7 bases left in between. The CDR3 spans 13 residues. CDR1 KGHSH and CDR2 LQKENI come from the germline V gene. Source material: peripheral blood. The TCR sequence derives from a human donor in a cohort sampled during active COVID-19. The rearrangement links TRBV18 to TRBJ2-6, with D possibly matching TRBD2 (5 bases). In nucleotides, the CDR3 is TGTGCCAGCTCACCCGGGAAAGCCAACGTCCTGACTTTC. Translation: CASSPGKANVLTF.